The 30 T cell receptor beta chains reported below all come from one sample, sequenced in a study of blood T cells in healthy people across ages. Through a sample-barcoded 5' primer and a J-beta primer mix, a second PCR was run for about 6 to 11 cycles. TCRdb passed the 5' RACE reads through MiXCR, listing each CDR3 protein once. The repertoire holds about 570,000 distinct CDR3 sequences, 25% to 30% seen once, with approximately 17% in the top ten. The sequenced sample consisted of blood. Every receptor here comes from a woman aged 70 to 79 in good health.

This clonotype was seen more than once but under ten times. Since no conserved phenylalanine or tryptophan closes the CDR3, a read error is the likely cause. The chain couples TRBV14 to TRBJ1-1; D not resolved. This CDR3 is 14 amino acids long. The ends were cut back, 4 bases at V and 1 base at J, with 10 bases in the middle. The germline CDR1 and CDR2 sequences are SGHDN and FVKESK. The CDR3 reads CASSPHSGNTEAFL. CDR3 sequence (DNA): TGTGCCAGCAGCCCTCATTCCGGGAACACTGAAGCTTTCCTT.

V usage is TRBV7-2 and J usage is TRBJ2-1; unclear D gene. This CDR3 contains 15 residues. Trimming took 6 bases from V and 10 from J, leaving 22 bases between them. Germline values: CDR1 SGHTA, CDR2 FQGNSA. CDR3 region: CASSHQTAVFGEQFF. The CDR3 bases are TGTGCCAGCAGTCATCAAACGGCCGTCTTCGGGGAGCAGTTCTTC.

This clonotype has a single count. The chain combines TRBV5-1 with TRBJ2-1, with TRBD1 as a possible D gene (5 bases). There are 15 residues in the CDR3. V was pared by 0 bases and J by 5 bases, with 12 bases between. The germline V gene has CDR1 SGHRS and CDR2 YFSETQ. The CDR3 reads CASSLASSGNNEQFF. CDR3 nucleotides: TGCGCCAGCAGCTTGGCGAGCTCAGGGAACAATGAGCAGTTCTTC.

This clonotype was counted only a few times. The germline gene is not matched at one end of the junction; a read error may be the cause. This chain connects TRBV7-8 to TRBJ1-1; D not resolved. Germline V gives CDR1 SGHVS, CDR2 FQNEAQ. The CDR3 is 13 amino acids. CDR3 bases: TGTACCAGCAGCCCAGACCTCGACACTGAAGCTTTCTTT. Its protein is CTSSPDLDTEAFF.

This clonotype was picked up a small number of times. The CDR3 reads CASSQGTGASEAFF. For the CDR3, the DNA is TGTGCCAGCAGCCAAGGGACAGGGGCTTCTGAAGCTTTCTTT. The genes are TRBV3-1 and TRBJ1-1; 9 nucleotides align to TRBD1. Germline-derived CDR1 and CDR2 are LGHDT and YNNKEL (reference sequence). V was pared by 1 base and J by 6 bases, with 3 bases of the junction left unmatched. The CDR3 consists of 14 residues.

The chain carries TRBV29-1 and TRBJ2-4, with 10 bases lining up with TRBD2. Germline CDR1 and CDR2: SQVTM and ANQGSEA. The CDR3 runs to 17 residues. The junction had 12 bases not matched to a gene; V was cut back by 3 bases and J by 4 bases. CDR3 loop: CSVDGRWGSGGKNIQYF. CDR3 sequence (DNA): TGCAGCGTTGATGGGCGGTGGGGTAGCGGGGGGAAAAACATTCAGTACTTC. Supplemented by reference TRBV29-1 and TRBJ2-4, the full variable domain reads SAVISQKPSRDICQRGTSLTIQCQVDSQVTMMFWYRQQPGQSLTLIATANQGSEATYESGFVIDKFPISRPNLTFSTLTVSNMSPEDSSIYLCSVDGRWGSGGKNIQYFGAGTRLSVL.

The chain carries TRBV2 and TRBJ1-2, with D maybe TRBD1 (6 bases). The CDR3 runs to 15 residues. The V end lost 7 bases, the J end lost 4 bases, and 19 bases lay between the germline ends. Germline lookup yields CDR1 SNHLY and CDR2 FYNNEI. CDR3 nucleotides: TGTGCCAGCACCAGAGAATGGACAGCCTCCTATGGCTACACCTTC. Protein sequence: CASTREWTASYGYTF.

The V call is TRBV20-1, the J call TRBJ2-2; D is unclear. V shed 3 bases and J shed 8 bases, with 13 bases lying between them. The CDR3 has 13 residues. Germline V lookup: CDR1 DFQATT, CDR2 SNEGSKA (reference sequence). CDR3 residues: CSASEGVGGELFF. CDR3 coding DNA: TGCAGTGCTAGTGAAGGCGTCGGGGGGGAGCTGTTTTTT.

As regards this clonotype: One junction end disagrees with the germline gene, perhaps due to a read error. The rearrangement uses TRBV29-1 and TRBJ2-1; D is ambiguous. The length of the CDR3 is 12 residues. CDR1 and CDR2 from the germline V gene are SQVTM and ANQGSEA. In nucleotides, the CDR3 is TGCAGCGTTTCATGGAAATGGAATGAGCAGTCCTTC. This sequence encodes CSVSWKWNEQSF.

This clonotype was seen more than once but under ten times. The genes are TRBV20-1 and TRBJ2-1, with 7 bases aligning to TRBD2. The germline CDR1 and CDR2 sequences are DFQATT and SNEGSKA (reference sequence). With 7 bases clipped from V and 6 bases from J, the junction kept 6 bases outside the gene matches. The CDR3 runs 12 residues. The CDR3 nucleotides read TGCAGTGTGGGGGGGTACGGCAATGAGCAGTTCTTC. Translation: CSVGGYGNEQFF.

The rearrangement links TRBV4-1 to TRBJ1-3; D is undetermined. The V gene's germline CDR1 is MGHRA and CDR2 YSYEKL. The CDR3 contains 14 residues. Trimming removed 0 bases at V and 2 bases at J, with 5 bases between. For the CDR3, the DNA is TGCGCCAGCAGCCAAGAAGGGACTGGAAACACCATATATTTT. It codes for CASSQEGTGNTIYF.

CDR3 in amino acids: CASSTPSGGVSEQFF. The CDR3 DNA reads TGTGCCAGCAGCACGCCCAGCGGGGGGGTTTCTGAGCAGTTCTTC. The chain joins TRBV7-9 to TRBJ2-5, with TRBD2 identical over 10 bases. The better agreement between TRBJ2-1 and the DNA end casts doubt on the J call. Germline V gives CDR1 SEHNR, CDR2 FQNEAQ (reference sequence). The CDR3 length is 15 residues.

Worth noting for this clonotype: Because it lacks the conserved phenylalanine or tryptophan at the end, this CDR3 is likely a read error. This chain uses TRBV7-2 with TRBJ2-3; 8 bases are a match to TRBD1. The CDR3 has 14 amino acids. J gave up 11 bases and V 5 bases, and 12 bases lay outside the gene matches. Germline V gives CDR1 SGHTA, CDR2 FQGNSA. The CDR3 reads CASSPTSGDRMQYI. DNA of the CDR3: TGTGCCAGCAGCCCGACCTCAGGGGACAGGATGCAGTATATT.

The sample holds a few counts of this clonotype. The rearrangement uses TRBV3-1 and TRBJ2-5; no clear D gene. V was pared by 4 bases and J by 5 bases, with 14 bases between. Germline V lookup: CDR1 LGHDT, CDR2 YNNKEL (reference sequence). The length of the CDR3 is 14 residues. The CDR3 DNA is TGTGCCAGCAGCCGCCGATCTCCAGCCGAGACCCAGTACTTC. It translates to CASSRRSPAETQYF.

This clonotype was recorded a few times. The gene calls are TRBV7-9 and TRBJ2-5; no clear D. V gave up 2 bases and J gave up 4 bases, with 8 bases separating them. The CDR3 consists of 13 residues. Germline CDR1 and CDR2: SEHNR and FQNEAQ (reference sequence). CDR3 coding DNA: TGTGCCAGCAGCTTATTCCCAGCAGAGACCCAGTACTTC. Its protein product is CASSLFPAETQYF.

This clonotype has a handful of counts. CDR3 sequence reads: CAISDQAGGFQETQYF. In nucleotides, the CDR3 is TGTGCCATCAGTGACCAAGCGGGGGGCTTTCAAGAGACCCAGTACTTC. This rearrangement joins TRBV10-3 to TRBJ2-5; TRBD2 aligns across 9 bases. J lost 2 bases, V lost 3 bases, and 7 bases had no gene match. This CDR3 comprises 16 residues. CDR1 is ENHRY and CDR2 is SYGVKD in the germline V gene.

In DNA, the CDR3 is TGTGCCAGCAGCGACTTTGGACAGACGCGTAGCAATCAGCCCCAGCATTTT. Translation gives CASSDFGQTRSNQPQHF. The rearrangement uses TRBV2 and TRBJ1-5; D may be TRBD1 (6 bases). The ends were cut back, 6 bases at V and 0 bases at J, with 18 bases in the middle. Looked up from germline, CDR1 is SNHLY and CDR2 is FYNNEI. This CDR3 region has 17 residues. Using reference TRBV2 and TRBJ1-5 for the parts outside the CDR3, the full variable domain is EPEVTQTPSHQVTQMGQEVILRCVPISNHLYFYWYRQILGQKVEFLVSFYNNEISEKSEIFDDQFSVERPDGSNFTLKIRSTKLEDSAMYFCASSDFGQTRSNQPQHFGDGTRLSIL.

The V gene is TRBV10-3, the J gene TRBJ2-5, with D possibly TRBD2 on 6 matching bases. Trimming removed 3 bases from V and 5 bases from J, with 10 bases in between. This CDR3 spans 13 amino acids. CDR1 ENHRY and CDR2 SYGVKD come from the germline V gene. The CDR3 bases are TGTGCCATCAGTGAACGGGGGTGGGAGACCCAGTACTTC. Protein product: CAISERGWETQYF.

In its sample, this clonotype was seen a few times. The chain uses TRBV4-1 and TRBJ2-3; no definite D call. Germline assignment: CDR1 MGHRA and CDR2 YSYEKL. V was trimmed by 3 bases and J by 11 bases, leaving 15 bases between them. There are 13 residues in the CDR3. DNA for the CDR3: TGCGCCAGCAGCCAGGGGTCGTGGGCTAGGCAGTATTTT. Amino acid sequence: CASSQGSWARQYF.

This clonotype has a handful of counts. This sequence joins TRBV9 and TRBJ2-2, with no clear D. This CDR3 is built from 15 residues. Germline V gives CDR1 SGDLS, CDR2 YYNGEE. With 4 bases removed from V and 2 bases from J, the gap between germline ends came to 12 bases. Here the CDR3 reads CASSPRMGNTGELFF. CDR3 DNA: TGTGCCAGCAGCCCCCGGATGGGAAACACCGGGGAGCTGTTTTTT. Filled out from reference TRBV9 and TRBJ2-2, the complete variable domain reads DSGVTQTPKHLITATGQRVTLRCSPRSGDLSVYWYQQSLDQGLQFLIQYYNGEERAKGNILERFSAQQFPDLHSELNLSSLELGDSALYFCASSPRMGNTGELFFGEGSRLTVL.

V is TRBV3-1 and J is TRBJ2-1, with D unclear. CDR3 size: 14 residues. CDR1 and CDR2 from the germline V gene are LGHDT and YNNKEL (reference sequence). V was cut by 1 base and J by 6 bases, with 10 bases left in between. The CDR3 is CASSQGHGPNEQFF. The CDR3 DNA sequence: TGTGCCAGCAGCCAAGGACATGGACCCAATGAGCAGTTCTTC.

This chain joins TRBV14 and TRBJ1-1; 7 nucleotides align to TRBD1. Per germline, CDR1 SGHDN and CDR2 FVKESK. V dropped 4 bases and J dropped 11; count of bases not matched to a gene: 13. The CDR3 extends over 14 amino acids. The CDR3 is CASSLLAGTGAAFF. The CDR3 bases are TGTGCCAGCAGCCTTCTTGCGGGAACAGGGGCCGCTTTCTTT.

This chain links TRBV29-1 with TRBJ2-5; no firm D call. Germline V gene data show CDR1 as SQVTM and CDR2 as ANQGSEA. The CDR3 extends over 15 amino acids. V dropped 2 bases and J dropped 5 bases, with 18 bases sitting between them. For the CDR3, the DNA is TGCAGCGTTGAACAGGATTTACTGGTAGGCGAGACCCAGTACTTC. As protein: CSVEQDLLVGETQYF.

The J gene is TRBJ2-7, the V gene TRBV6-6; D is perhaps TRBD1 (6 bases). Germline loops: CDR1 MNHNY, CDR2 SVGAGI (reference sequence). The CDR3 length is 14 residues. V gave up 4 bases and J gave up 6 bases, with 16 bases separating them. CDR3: CASSSRTESPEQYF. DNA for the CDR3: TGTGCCAGCAGTTCCCGGACAGAGTCGCCCGAGCAGTACTTC.

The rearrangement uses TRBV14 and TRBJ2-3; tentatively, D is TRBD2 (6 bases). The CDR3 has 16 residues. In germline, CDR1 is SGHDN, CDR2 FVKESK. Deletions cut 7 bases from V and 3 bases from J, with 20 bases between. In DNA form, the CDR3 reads TGTGCCAGCAACCAGTTAGCCAACCGGGGGACAGATACGCAGTATTTT. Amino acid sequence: CASNQLANRGTDTQYF.

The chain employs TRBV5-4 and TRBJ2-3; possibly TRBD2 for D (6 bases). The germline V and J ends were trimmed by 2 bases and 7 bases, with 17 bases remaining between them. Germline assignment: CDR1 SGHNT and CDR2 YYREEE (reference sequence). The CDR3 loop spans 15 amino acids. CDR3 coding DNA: TGTGCCAGCAGCTTTGGAGGGGTTGAAGGCAATACGCAGTATTTT. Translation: CASSFGGVEGNTQYF. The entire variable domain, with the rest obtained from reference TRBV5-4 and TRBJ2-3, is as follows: ETGVTQSPTHLIKTRGQQVTLRCSSQSGHNTVSWYQQALGQGPQFIFQYYREEENGRGNFPPRFSGLQFPNYSSELNVNALELDDSALYLCASSFGGVEGNTQYFGPGTRLTVL.

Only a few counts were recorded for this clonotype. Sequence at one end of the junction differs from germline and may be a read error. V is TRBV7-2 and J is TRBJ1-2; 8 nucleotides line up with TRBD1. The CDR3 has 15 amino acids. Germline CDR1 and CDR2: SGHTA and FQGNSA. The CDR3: CASSLRQGHNYGYTF. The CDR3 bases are TGTGCCAGCAGCTTAAGACAGGGGCATAACTACGGCTACACCTTC.

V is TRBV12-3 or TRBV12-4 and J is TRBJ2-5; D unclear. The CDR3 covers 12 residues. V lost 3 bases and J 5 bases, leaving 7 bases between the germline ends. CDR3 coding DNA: TGTGCCAGCAGTTTTGAAGTCGAGACCCAGTACTTC. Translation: CASSFEVETQYF.

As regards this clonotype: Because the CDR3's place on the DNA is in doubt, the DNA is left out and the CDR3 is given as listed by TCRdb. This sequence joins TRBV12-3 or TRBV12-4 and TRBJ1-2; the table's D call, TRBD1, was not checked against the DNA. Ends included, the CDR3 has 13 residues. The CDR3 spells CTSSFGQGAGHTF.

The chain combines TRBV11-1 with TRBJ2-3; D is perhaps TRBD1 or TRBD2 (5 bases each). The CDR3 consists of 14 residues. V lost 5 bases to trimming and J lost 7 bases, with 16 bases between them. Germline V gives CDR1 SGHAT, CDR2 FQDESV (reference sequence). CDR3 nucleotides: TGTGCCAGCAGCCCCCCGGGGCGAGGAAATACGCAGTATTTT. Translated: CASSPPGRGNTQYF.